Below, one TCR beta chain is given with its context. Its cognate antigen is unknown. The data stem from a study of OX40 agonist ivuxolimab in advanced cancers. Study-wide results and caveats: At doses 0.1 to 3.0 mg/kg, CD4+ and CD8+ clones expanded.

Only in-frame clones appear in the TCRdb table, and some are missing; sequencing was by immunoSEQ multiplex PCR. The table has around 140,000 clones, roughly 91% seen once; the top ten hold more than 0.8%. Sequencing used CD4+ or CD8+ T cells sorted from blood, obtained in a trial of the OX40 agonist ivuxolimab. The receptor's source is an adult with an advanced solid tumor such as melanoma, head and neck, liver or kidney cancer.

The CDR3 coding sequence is TGTGCCAGCTCACCACCCGGTGTGGAAGATACGCAGTATTTT. Translation gives CASSPPGVEDTQYF. The chain recombines TRBV18 with TRBJ2-3; unclear D gene. Trimming shortened V by 0 bases and J by 5 bases, and 9 bases separated the two germline ends. The CDR3 spans 14 residues. Per germline, CDR1 KGHSH and CDR2 LQKENI.